This TCR beta chain is drawn from a study of blood T cell repertoires in COVID-19. The cohort comprised adults aged about 18 to 90 years residing in about 25 US areas. Allocation to cohorts depended on clinical history reported by the participants. Cohort 3 recovery required two negative PCRs, clearance, or symptom resolution. Germline CDR1 reads SQVTM; CDR2 reads ANQGSEA. V was cut by 6 bases and J by 4 bases, with 15 bases left in between. This CDR3 region has 13 residues. Per the original methods: Amplification of reference gene primers was used by the study to estimate nucleated cell counts. TCRdb's copy holds only in-frame clones and misses some; the assay was immunoSEQ multiplex PCR. V and J calls and clone size come straight from that table; D and trimming were deduced from the DNA. Of hundreds of thousands of clones in the sample, approximately 89% were seen once.

Sequences were obtained from PBMCs or T cells enriched from blood (not recorded which). This sequence originates from a woman aged 40-49 years who had recovered from COVID-19. The chain links TRBV29-1 to TRBJ1-2; the D is unclear. The CDR3 nucleotides are TGCAGCGTCCGGTCGGGTGGGAGCTATGGCTACACCTTC. Amino acid sequence: CSVRSGGSYGYTF.